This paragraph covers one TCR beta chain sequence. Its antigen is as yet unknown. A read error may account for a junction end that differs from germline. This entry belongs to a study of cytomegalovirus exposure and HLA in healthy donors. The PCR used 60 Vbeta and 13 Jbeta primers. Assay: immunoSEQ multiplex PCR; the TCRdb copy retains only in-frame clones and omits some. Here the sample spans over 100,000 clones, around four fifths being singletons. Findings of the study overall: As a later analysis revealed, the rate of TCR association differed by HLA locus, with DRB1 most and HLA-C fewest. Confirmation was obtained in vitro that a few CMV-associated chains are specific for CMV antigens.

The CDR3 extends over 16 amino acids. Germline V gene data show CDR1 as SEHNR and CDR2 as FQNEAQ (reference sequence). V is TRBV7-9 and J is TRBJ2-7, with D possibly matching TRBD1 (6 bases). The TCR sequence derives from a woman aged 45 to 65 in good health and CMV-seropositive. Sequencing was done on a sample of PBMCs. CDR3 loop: CSSSPSQGKQFYEQYF. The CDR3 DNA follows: TGTTCCAGCAGCCCCTCTCAGGGGAAGCAGTTCTACGAGCAGTACTTC.